This is a list of T cell receptor beta chains from one sample in a study of blood T cell repertoires in COVID-19. TCRdb's copy holds only in-frame clones and misses some; the assay was immunoSEQ multiplex PCR. The table lists 110,000 to 150,000 clones, approximately 91% of them singletons. The sequencing input was peripheral blood. The receptors shown here come from a man in his fifties with active or convalescent COVID-19. Each CDR3 is given with its conserved first and last residue. The D gene is left open where the match is weak. Clone size is stated in some rows and not others, as once, few, many or a class when expanded.

v_gene: TRBV30
abundance: once
j_gene: TRBJ1-6
d_gene: NA
len: 12
CDR3aa: CAWTGDYSPLHF
CDR3nt: TGTGCCTGGACAGGGGATTATTCACCCCTCCACTTT

v_gene: TRBV7-9
abundance: few
j_gene: TRBJ1-3
d_gene: NA
len: 16
CDR3aa: CASSQRPQSSGNTIYF
CDR3nt: TGTGCCAGCAGCCAACGTCCACAAAGCTCTGGAAACACCATATATTTT

v_gene: TRBV5-1
abundance: few
j_gene: TRBJ2-5
d_gene: TRBD1
len: 14
CDR3aa: CASSKQGAQETQYF
CDR3nt: TGCGCCAGCAGCAAACAGGGGGCCCAAGAGACCCAGTACTTC

v_gene: TRBV7-9
abundance: NA
j_gene: TRBJ2-7
d_gene: TRBD1
len: 14
CDR3aa: CASSRDRAKREQYF
CDR3nt: TGTGCCAGCAGCCGGGACAGGGCCAAGCGCGAGCAGTACTTC

v_gene: TRBV5-1
abundance: NA
j_gene: TRBJ2-1
d_gene: NA
len: 14
CDR3aa: CASSGGQGYNEQFF
CDR3nt: TGCGCCAGCAGCGGGGGCCAGGGGTACAATGAGCAGTTCTTC

v_gene: TRBV10-3
abundance: few
j_gene: TRBJ1-2
d_gene: NA
len: 16
CDR3aa: CAISDRNQAGHYGYTF
CDR3nt: TGTGCCATCAGTGACCGCAATCAAGCGGGCCACTATGGCTACACCTTC

v_gene: TRBV6-1
abundance: NA
j_gene: TRBJ2-1
d_gene: TRBD2
len: 16
CDR3aa: CASSEVSGGPYNEQFF
CDR3nt: TGTGCCAGCAGTGAGGTTAGCGGGGGCCCCTACAATGAGCAGTTCTTC

v_gene: TRBV29-1
abundance: NA
j_gene: TRBJ1-3
d_gene: NA
len: 13
CDR3aa: CSVFDMLGNTIYF
CDR3nt: TGCAGCGTTTTCGACATGTTAGGAAACACCATATATTTT

v_gene: TRBV6-2/TRBV6-3
abundance: NA
j_gene: TRBJ2-7
d_gene: TRBD2
len: 14
CDR3aa: CASSRTSGPYEQYF
CDR3nt: TGTGCCAGCAGTAGGACTAGCGGGCCCTACGAGCAGTACTTC

v_gene: TRBV27
abundance: NA
j_gene: TRBJ2-2
d_gene: NA
len: 15
CDR3aa: CASSSAGAITGELFF
CDR3nt: TGTGCCAGCAGTTCGGCGGGGGCAATAACCGGGGAGCTGTTTTTT

v_gene: TRBV6-5
abundance: NA
j_gene: TRBJ2-7
d_gene: NA
len: 14
CDR3aa: CASTSGGTYYEQYF
CDR3nt: TGTGCCAGCACCTCGGGGGGCACCTACTACGAGCAGTACTTC

v_gene: TRBV2
abundance: NA
j_gene: TRBJ2-7
d_gene: TRBD1
len: 14
CDR3aa: CASTRTGDTYEQYF
CDR3nt: TGTGCCAGCACCAGGACAGGCGATACCTACGAGCAGTACTTC

v_gene: TRBV6-5
abundance: NA
j_gene: TRBJ2-7
d_gene: TRBD2
len: 15
CDR3aa: CASSLRAGAPYEQYF
CDR3nt: TGTGCCAGCAGTCTACGAGCGGGAGCCCCCTACGAGCAGTACTTC

v_gene: TRBV28
abundance: NA
j_gene: TRBJ1-3
d_gene: TRBD1
len: 14
CDR3aa: CATVNRGSGNTIYF
CDR3nt: TGTGCCACCGTTAACAGGGGTTCTGGAAACACCATATATTTT

v_gene: TRBV24-1
abundance: NA
j_gene: TRBJ2-3
d_gene: NA
len: 14
CDR3aa: CATSHGTLTDTQYF
CDR3nt: TGTGCCACCAGTCACGGGACTCTCACAGATACGCAGTATTTT

v_gene: TRBV10-3
abundance: NA
j_gene: TRBJ2-3
d_gene: TRBD1
len: 15
CDR3aa: CAITAGQGTTDTQYF
CDR3nt: TGTGCCATCACCGCCGGACAGGGGACAACAGATACGCAGTATTTT

v_gene: TRBV19
abundance: NA
j_gene: TRBJ2-7
d_gene: TRBD1
len: 14
CDR3aa: CASSSWDRVSEQYF
CDR3nt: TGTGCCAGTAGCAGTTGGGACAGGGTAAGCGAGCAGTACTTC

v_gene: TRBV27
abundance: NA
j_gene: TRBJ2-1
d_gene: TRBD2
len: 14
CDR3aa: CASSMGLAGGSQFF
CDR3nt: TGTGCCAGCAGCATGGGACTAGCGGGAGGGTCGCAGTTCTTC

v_gene: TRBV10-3
abundance: NA
j_gene: TRBJ1-1
d_gene: TRBD1
len: 15
CDR3aa: CAISESRQGDTEAFF
CDR3nt: TGTGCCATCAGTGAGTCCCGACAGGGGGACACTGAAGCTTTCTTT

v_gene: TRBV29-1
abundance: NA
j_gene: TRBJ1-1
d_gene: TRBD1
len: 13
CDR3aa: CSVAPGTGAEAFF
CDR3nt: TGCAGCGTAGCCCCTGGGACAGGGGCCGAAGCTTTCTTT

v_gene: TRBV11-1
abundance: NA
j_gene: TRBJ2-5
d_gene: TRBD1
len: 14
CDR3aa: CASSRDRYQETQYF
CDR3nt: TGTGCCAGCAGCCGGGACAGGTACCAAGAGACCCAGTACTTC

v_gene: TRBV12-3/TRBV12-4
abundance: NA
j_gene: TRBJ1-4
d_gene: NA
len: 12
CDR3aa: CASSGPGGKLFF
CDR3nt: TGTGCCAGCAGTGGGCCGGGAGGAAAACTGTTTTTT

v_gene: TRBV18
abundance: NA
j_gene: TRBJ2-3
d_gene: TRBD2
len: 21
CDR3aa: CASSSPEQGAGSGRASDTQYF
CDR3nt: TGTGCCAGCTCATCACCGGAACAGGGGGCTGGTAGCGGGAGGGCATCGGATACGCAGTATTTT

v_gene: TRBV5-5
abundance: NA
j_gene: TRBJ2-1
d_gene: TRBD2
len: 14
CDR3aa: CATSLAASYNEQFF
CDR3nt: TGTGCCACTTCACTAGCGGCCTCCTACAATGAGCAGTTCTTC

v_gene: TRBV18
abundance: few
j_gene: TRBJ2-7
d_gene: TRBD1
len: 16
CDR3aa: CASSEFGTGANYEQYF
CDR3nt: TGTGCCAGCTCAGAGTTCGGGACAGGGGCTAACTACGAGCAGTACTTC

v_gene: TRBV11-2
abundance: NA
j_gene: TRBJ2-7
d_gene: NA
len: 15
CDR3aa: CASSLVKGKAYEQYF
CDR3nt: TGTGCCAGCAGCTTAGTGAAGGGGAAAGCCTACGAGCAGTACTTC

v_gene: TRBV5-1
abundance: NA
j_gene: TRBJ2-7
d_gene: TRBD1
len: 14
CDR3aa: CASSVGQGLYEQYF
CDR3nt: TGCGCCAGCAGTGTGGGACAGGGCCTTTACGAGCAGTACTTC

v_gene: TRBV9
abundance: NA
j_gene: TRBJ1-5
d_gene: TRBD1
len: 15
CDR3aa: CASSPTGDSNQPQHF
CDR3nt: TGTGCCAGCAGCCCTACAGGGGATAGCAATCAGCCCCAGCATTTT

v_gene: TRBV28
abundance: NA
j_gene: TRBJ2-1
d_gene: NA
len: 17
CDR3aa: CASSLLPDFYINNEQFF
CDR3nt: TGTGCCAGCAGTTTACTCCCGGACTTTTACATAAACAATGAGCAGTTCTTC

v_gene: TRBV28
abundance: NA
j_gene: TRBJ2-1
d_gene: NA
len: 14
CDR3aa: CASSLSVRGREQFF
CDR3nt: TGTGCCAGCAGTTTGAGTGTCCGGGGGAGGGAGCAGTTCTTC

v_gene: TRBV7-9
abundance: NA
j_gene: TRBJ2-4
d_gene: TRBD2
len: 18
CDR3aa: CASSPPGTSGLAKNIQYF
CDR3nt: TGTGCCAGCAGCCCACCCGGGACTAGCGGTCTAGCCAAAAACATTCAGTACTTC

v_gene: TRBV6-2/TRBV6-3
abundance: NA
j_gene: TRBJ2-5
d_gene: TRBD2
len: 14
CDR3aa: CASNPSGKQETQYF
CDR3nt: TGTGCCAGCAACCCTAGCGGGAAACAAGAGACCCAGTACTTC

v_gene: TRBV7-9
abundance: NA
j_gene: TRBJ1-5
d_gene: TRBD1
len: 15
CDR3aa: CASSSADRVSQPQHF
CDR3nt: TGTGCCAGCAGCTCAGCGGACAGGGTGAGTCAGCCCCAGCATTTT

v_gene: TRBV28
abundance: NA
j_gene: TRBJ2-2
d_gene: NA
len: 14
CDR3aa: CASSSRWAAGELFF
CDR3nt: TGTGCCAGCAGTTCCAGGTGGGCAGCCGGGGAGCTGTTTTTT

v_gene: TRBV19
abundance: NA
j_gene: TRBJ2-3
d_gene: TRBD1
len: 15
CDR3aa: CASSIGTGVPDTQYF
CDR3nt: TGTGCCAGTAGTATAGGTACAGGGGTCCCCGATACGCAGTATTTT

v_gene: TRBV28
abundance: NA
j_gene: TRBJ2-7
d_gene: TRBD1
len: 15
CDR3aa: CASSLYRQGSYEQYF
CDR3nt: TGTGCCAGCAGTTTATATCGACAGGGCTCCTACGAGCAGTACTTC

v_gene: TRBV3-1/TRBV3-2
abundance: NA
j_gene: TRBJ1-4
d_gene: NA
len: 11
CDR3aa: CASSTGEKLFF
CDR3nt: TGTGCCAGCAGCACAGGGGAAAAACTGTTTTTT

v_gene: TRBV27
abundance: NA
j_gene: TRBJ1-2
d_gene: TRBD1
len: 15
CDR3aa: CASSSSGTGLYGYTF
CDR3nt: TGTGCCAGCAGTTCCTCCGGGACAGGGCTTTATGGCTACACCTTC

v_gene: TRBV6-6
abundance: NA
j_gene: TRBJ2-7
d_gene: TRBD1
len: 15
CDR3aa: CASSSTGTGDYEQYF
CDR3nt: TGTGCCAGCAGTTCCACCGGGACAGGGGACTACGAGCAGTACTTC

v_gene: TRBV6-5
abundance: NA
j_gene: TRBJ2-3
d_gene: NA
len: 13
CDR3aa: CASSYRGTDTQYF
CDR3nt: TGTGCCAGCAGTTACCGGGGGACAGATACGCAGTATTTT

v_gene: TRBV7-2
abundance: NA
j_gene: TRBJ1-2
d_gene: NA
len: 17
CDR3aa: CASSPYPLTAGDYGYTF
CDR3nt: TGTGCCAGCAGCCCATACCCTCTCACGGCCGGGGACTATGGCTACACCTTC

v_gene: TRBV27
abundance: NA
j_gene: TRBJ1-5
d_gene: TRBD1
len: 15
CDR3aa: CASSAGTGPNQPQHF
CDR3nt: TGTGCCAGCAGCGCCGGGACAGGGCCCAATCAGCCCCAGCATTTT

v_gene: TRBV15
abundance: NA
j_gene: TRBJ1-6
d_gene: NA
len: 15
CDR3aa: CATSSGGIRDSPLHF
CDR3nt: TGTGCCACCAGCAGTGGAGGGATAAGGGATTCACCCCTCCACTTT

v_gene: TRBV4-2
abundance: NA
j_gene: TRBJ1-1
d_gene: NA
len: 14
CDR3aa: CASSQVDRNTEAFF
CDR3nt: TGTGCCAGCAGCCAAGTCGACAGGAACACTGAAGCTTTCTTT

v_gene: TRBV6-2/TRBV6-3
abundance: NA
j_gene: TRBJ2-7
d_gene: NA
len: 13
CDR3aa: CASSYARGYEQYF
CDR3nt: TGTGCCAGCAGTTACGCCAGGGGCTACGAGCAGTACTTC

v_gene: TRBV6-1
abundance: NA
j_gene: TRBJ1-6
d_gene: NA
len: 15
CDR3aa: CASSERGTYNSPLHF
CDR3nt: TGTGCCAGCAGTGAAAGGGGTACCTATAATTCACCCCTCCACTTT

v_gene: TRBV3-1/TRBV3-2
abundance: NA
j_gene: TRBJ1-5
d_gene: NA
len: 12
CDR3aa: CASSSPGQPQHF
CDR3nt: TGTGCCAGCAGCTCACCTGGCCAGCCCCAGCATTTT

v_gene: TRBV5-6
abundance: once
j_gene: TRBJ1-1
d_gene: TRBD1
len: 19
CDR3aa: CASSSVRQGFQKMNTEAFF
CDR3nt: TGTGCCAGCAGCTCCGTACGACAGGGCTTTCAAAAAATGAACACTGAAGCTTTCTTT

v_gene: TRBV7-9
abundance: NA
j_gene: TRBJ2-1
d_gene: TRBD2
len: 15
CDR3aa: CASFLAGGPGNEQFF
CDR3nt: TGTGCCAGCTTCCTCGCGGGAGGGCCCGGGAATGAGCAGTTCTTC

v_gene: TRBV11-2
abundance: NA
j_gene: TRBJ2-5
d_gene: NA
len: 14
CDR3aa: CASSLAGMGETQYF
CDR3nt: TGTGCCAGCAGCTTGGCGGGAATGGGAGAGACCCAGTACTTC

v_gene: TRBV19
abundance: NA
j_gene: TRBJ2-5
d_gene: TRBD1
len: 16
CDR3aa: CASTLEGRGRQETQYF
CDR3nt: TGTGCCAGTACCCTGGAGGGCAGGGGGCGGCAAGAGACCCAGTACTTC

v_gene: TRBV7-3
abundance: NA
j_gene: TRBJ1-1
d_gene: NA
len: 15
CDR3aa: CASSPTGHPSTEAFF
CDR3nt: TGTGCCAGCAGCCCAACCGGACACCCGAGCACTGAAGCTTTCTTT

v_gene: TRBV19
abundance: once
j_gene: TRBJ2-2
d_gene: TRBD1
len: 14
CDR3aa: CATSTGRDTGELFF
CDR3nt: TGTGCCACCTCGACAGGGCGAGACACCGGGGAGCTGTTTTTT

v_gene: TRBV19
abundance: NA
j_gene: TRBJ1-5
d_gene: NA
len: 14
CDR3aa: CAIAEVYSNQPQHF
CDR3nt: TGTGCCATTGCGGAGGTTTATAGCAATCAGCCCCAGCATTTT

v_gene: TRBV28
abundance: NA
j_gene: TRBJ1-6
d_gene: NA
len: 14
CDR3aa: CASTDSLTNSPLHF
CDR3nt: TGTGCCAGCACCGACAGCCTAACCAATTCACCCCTCCACTTT

v_gene: TRBV7-2
abundance: NA
j_gene: TRBJ1-3
d_gene: NA
len: 18
CDR3aa: CASSSPLQRGGSGNTIYF
CDR3nt: TGTGCCAGCAGCTCACCCCTACAGCGGGGGGGATCTGGAAACACCATATATTTT

v_gene: TRBV5-1
abundance: NA
j_gene: TRBJ2-7
d_gene: TRBD1
len: 16
CDR3aa: CASSKTMGQGGYEQYF
CDR3nt: TGCGCCAGCAGTAAAACAATGGGACAGGGCGGTTACGAGCAGTACTTC

v_gene: TRBV9
abundance: NA
j_gene: TRBJ2-1
d_gene: NA
len: 13
CDR3aa: CASSVSPGNEQFF
CDR3nt: TGTGCCAGCAGCGTATCCCCGGGGAATGAGCAGTTCTTC

v_gene: TRBV5-1
abundance: NA
j_gene: TRBJ2-7
d_gene: TRBD2
len: 14
CDR3aa: CASSLELAGSEQYF
CDR3nt: TGCGCCAGCAGCTTGGAACTAGCGGGCTCCGAGCAGTACTTC